These T cell receptor beta chains were read from a single sample in a study of shared clonotypes between healthy human individuals. Sequencing was performed with immunoSEQ multiplex PCR; in TCRdb, only in-frame clones are kept and a portion is missing. This sample has about half a million clones, with 81% found just once. Sequenced material: PBMCs. These receptors came from a woman aged 40 to 50 in good health. Some clones in this sample may be carry-over from other donors' samples. CDR3s include the opening cysteine and the closing phenylalanine or tryptophan. Each record gives: D gene, clone size, V gene, J gene, CDR3 protein, CDR3 DNA. D genes are given only for firm matches. For some rows the clone size is stated as once, few or many, or as a class when expanded; others skip it.

>TRBD2|once|TRBV10-1|TRBJ2-3
CASSEIRLAGVRNTQYF
TGCGCCAGCAGTGAAATACGGCTAGCGGGAGTAAGAAATACGCAGTATTTT
>NA|NA|TRBV10-3|TRBJ1-1
CAISEPKGDTEAFF
TGTGCCATCAGTGAGCCCAAGGGTGACACTGAAGCTTTCTTT
>NA|NA|TRBV29-1|TRBJ2-7
CSVRRGPYEQYF
TGCAGCGTCCGAAGGGGACCCTACGAGCAGTACTTC
>TRBD2|NA|TRBV7-7|TRBJ2-2
CASSSLLASNTGELFF
TGTGCTAGCAGCTCGCTACTAGCGTCGAACACCGGGGAGCTGTTTTTT
>NA|NA|TRBV30|TRBJ2-1
CAWSATVEEQFF
TGTGCCTGGAGTGCGACCGTCGAAGAGCAGTTCTTC
>NA|NA|TRBV29-1|TRBJ2-7
CSVQGASTYEQYF
TGCAGCGTGCAGGGCGCTTCAACCTACGAGCAGTACTTC
>NA|NA|TRBV5-6|TRBJ2-5
CASSLYGGAIGGETQYF
TGTGCCAGCAGCTTGTACGGGGGCGCAATCGGAGGCGAGACCCAGTACTTC
>NA|NA|TRBV28|TRBJ2-7
CASSSRPGEQYF
TGTGCCAGCAGTTCCCGACCGGGCGAGCAGTACTTC
>NA|NA|TRBV27|TRBJ1-2
CASSPGRLANYGYTF
TGTGCCAGCAGTCCAGGACGGTTAGCTAACTATGGCTACACCTTC
>NA|NA|TRBV6-1|TRBJ2-7
CASSEARGRDYEQYF
TGTGCCAGCAGTGAAGCTCGGGGGCGCGACTACGAGCAGTACTTC
>TRBD2|NA|TRBV28|TRBJ2-3
CASSFGGRADTQYF
TGTGCCAGCAGTTTTGGCGGGAGAGCAGATACGCAGTATTTT
>TRBD1|NA|TRBV7-2|TRBJ2-7
CASSFRDRAEQYF
TGTGCCAGCAGCTTCCGGGACAGGGCCGAGCAGTACTTC
>NA|NA|TRBV18|TRBJ2-7
CASSHNPDNYEQYF
TGTGCCAGCTCACACAACCCGGATAACTACGAGCAGTACTTC
>NA|NA|TRBV27|TRBJ2-7
CASSLPGRSYEQYF
TGTGCCAGCAGTCTTCCGGGTCGCTCCTACGAGCAGTACTTC
>NA|NA|TRBV18|TRBJ2-3
CASSPGQSDTQYF
TGTGCCAGCTCACCCGGACAGTCAGATACGCAGTATTTT
>NA|NA|TRBV4-2|TRBJ1-2
CASSPREGGGYTF
TGTGCCAGCAGCCCACGGGAAGGAGGAGGCTACACCTTC
>NA|NA|TRBV14|TRBJ2-7
CASSQDPRDYEQYF
TGTGCCAGCAGCCAAGACCCCCGGGACTACGAGCAGTACTTC
>NA|NA|TRBV11-2|TRBJ2-1
CASSLDQGNYNEQFF
TGTGCCAGCAGCTTAGATCAGGGGAATTACAATGAGCAGTTCTTC
>NA|NA|TRBV28|TRBJ1-2
CASSRSVGDWGYTF
TGTGCCAGCAGTAGATCCGTGGGGGACTGGGGCTACACCTTC
>NA|many|TRBV6-6|TRBJ1-1
CASSLATGNTEAFF
TGTGCCAGCAGTCTAGCGACAGGCAACACTGAAGCTTTCTTT
>NA|NA|TRBV7-2|TRBJ2-2
CASRSGAAAGELFF
TGTGCCAGCCGTAGTGGGGCTGCGGCCGGGGAGCTGTTTTTT
>NA|NA|TRBV2|TRBJ1-1
CASSGAGAYTEAFF
TGTGCCAGCAGTGGAGCAGGGGCGTACACTGAAGCTTTCTTT
>NA|NA|TRBV28|TRBJ1-4
CASSTGGSVEKLFF
TGTGCCAGCTCTACAGGAGGTTCGGTTGAAAAACTGTTTTTT
>NA|once|TRBV10-2|TRBJ2-3
CASSSQGTDTQYF
TGCGCCAGCAGCTCCCAGGGGACAGATACGCAGTATTTT
>TRBD1|NA|TRBV27|TRBJ2-1
CASSLGGQGYNEQFF
TGTGCCAGCAGTTTAGGGGGACAGGGATACAATGAGCAGTTCTTC
>TRBD2|NA|TRBV7-9|TRBJ2-7
CASSLALAETYEQYF
TGTGCCAGCAGCTTAGCGCTAGCGGAAACCTACGAGCAGTACTTC
>NA|NA|TRBV5-1|TRBJ2-5
CASSNTGPTLQETQYF
TGCGCCAGCAGCAATACGGGGCCTACCTTACAAGAGACCCAGTACTTC
>NA|NA|TRBV19|TRBJ1-1
CASSTHAATNTEAFF
TGTGCCAGTAGCACTCATGCGGCCACTAACACTGAAGCTTTCTTT
>TRBD1|few|TRBV7-9|TRBJ1-2
CASSLGTGGPGAF
TGTGCCAGCAGCTTAGGGACAGGGGGCCCTGGTGCCTTC
>NA|many|TRBV28|TRBJ2-7
CASKKGGQGLYEQYF
TGTGCCAGCAAAAAAGGGGGGCAGGGTCTCTACGAGCAGTACTTC